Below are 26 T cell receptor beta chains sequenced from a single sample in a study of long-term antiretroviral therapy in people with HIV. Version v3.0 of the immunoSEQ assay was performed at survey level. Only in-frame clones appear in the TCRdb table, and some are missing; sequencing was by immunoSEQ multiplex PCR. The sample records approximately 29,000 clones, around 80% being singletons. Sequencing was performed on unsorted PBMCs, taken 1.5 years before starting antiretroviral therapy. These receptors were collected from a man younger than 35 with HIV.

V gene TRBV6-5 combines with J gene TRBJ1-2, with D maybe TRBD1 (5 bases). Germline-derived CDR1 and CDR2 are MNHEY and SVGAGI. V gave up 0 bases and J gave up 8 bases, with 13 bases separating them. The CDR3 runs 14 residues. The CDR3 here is CASSYSTRANGYTF. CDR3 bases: TGTGCCAGCAGTTACTCGACCAGGGCGAACGGCTACACCTTC.

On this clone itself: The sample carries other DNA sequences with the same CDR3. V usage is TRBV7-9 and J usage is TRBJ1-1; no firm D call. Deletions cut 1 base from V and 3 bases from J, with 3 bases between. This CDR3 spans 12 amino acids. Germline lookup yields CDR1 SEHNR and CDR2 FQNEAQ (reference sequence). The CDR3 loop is CASSLGYTEAFF. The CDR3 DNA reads TGTGCCAGCAGCTTAGGGTACACTGAAGCTTTCTTT.

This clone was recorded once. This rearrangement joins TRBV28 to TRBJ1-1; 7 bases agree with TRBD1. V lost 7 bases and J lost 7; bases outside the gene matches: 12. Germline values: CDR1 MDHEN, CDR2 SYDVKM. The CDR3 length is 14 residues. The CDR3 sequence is CASIPAGTAIEAFF. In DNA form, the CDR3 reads TGTGCCAGCATCCCTGCCGGGACAGCCATTGAAGCTTTCTTT.

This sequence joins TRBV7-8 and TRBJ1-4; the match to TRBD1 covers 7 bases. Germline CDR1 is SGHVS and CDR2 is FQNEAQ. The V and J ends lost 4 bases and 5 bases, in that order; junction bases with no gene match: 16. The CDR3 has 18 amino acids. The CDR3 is CASSYWSVTTGMNEKLFF. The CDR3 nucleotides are TGTGCCAGCAGCTATTGGTCCGTAACGACAGGGATGAATGAAAAACTGTTTTTT. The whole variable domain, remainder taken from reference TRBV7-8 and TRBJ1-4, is GAGVSQSPRYKVAKRGQDVALRCDPISGHVSLFWYQQALGQGPEFLTYFQNEAQLDKSGLPSDRFFAERPEGSVSTLKIQRTQQEDSAVYLCASSYWSVTTGMNEKLFFGSGTQLSVL.

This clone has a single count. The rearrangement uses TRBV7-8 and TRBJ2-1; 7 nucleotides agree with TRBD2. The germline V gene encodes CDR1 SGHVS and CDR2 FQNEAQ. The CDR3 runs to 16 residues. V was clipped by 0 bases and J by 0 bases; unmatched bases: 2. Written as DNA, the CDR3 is TGTGCCAGCAGCTTAGCGGGGGGGTTCTCCTACAATGAGCAGTTCTTC. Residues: CASSLAGGFSYNEQFF.

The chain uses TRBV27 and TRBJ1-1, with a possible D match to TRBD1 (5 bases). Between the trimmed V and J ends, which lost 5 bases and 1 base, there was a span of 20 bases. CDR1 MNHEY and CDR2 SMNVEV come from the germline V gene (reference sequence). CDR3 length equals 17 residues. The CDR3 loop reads CASSISAVGRRNTEAFF. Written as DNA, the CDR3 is TGTGCCAGCAGTATTAGCGCGGTGGGGCGAAGGAACACTGAAGCTTTCTTT.

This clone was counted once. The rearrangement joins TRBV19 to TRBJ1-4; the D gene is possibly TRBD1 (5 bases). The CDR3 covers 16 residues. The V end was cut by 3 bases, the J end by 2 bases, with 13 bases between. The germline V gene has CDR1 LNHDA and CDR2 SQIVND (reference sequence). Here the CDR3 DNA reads TGTGCCAGTAGTATGTTTAAGGGGCCTACTAATGAAAAACTGTTTTTT. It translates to CASSMFKGPTNEKLFF.

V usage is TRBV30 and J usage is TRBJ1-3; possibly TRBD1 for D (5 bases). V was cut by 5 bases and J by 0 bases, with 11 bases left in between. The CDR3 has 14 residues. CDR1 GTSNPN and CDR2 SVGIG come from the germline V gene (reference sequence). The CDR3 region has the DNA TGTGCCTGGCGCTTCAGGGTCTCTGGAAACACCATATATTTT. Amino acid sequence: CAWRFRVSGNTIYF.

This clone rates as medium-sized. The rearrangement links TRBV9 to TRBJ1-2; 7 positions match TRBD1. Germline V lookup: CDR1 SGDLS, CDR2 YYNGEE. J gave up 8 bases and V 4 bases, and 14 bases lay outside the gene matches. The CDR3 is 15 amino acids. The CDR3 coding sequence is TGTGCCAGCAGCCTCAGGACAGGCCTCAAGGGGGGCTACACCTTC. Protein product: CASSLRTGLKGGYTF.

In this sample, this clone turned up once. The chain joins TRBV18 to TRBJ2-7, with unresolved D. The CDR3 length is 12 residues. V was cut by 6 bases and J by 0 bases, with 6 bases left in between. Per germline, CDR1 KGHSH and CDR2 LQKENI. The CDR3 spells CASSIDSYEQYF. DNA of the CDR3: TGTGCCAGCTCCATCGACTCCTACGAGCAGTACTTC.

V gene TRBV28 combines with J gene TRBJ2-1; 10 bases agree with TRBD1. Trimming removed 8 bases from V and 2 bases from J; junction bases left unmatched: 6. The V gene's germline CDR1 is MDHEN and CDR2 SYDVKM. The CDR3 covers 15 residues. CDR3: CASWTGQGTYNEQFF. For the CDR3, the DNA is TGTGCCAGCTGGACGGGACAGGGGACCTACAATGAGCAGTTCTTC.

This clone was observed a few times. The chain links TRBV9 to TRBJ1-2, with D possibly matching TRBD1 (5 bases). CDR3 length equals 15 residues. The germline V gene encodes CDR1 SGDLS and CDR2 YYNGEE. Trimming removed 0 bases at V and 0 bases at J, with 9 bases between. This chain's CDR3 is CASSVDPGANYGYTF. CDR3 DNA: TGTGCCAGCAGCGTAGATCCGGGGGCTAACTATGGCTACACCTTC.

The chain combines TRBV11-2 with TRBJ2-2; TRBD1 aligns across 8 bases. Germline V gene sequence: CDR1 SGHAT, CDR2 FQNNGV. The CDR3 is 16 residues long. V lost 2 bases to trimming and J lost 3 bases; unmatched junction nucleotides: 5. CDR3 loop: CASSLFAGGDTGELFF. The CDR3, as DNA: TGTGCCAGCAGCTTATTTGCAGGGGGCGACACCGGGGAGCTGTTTTTT.

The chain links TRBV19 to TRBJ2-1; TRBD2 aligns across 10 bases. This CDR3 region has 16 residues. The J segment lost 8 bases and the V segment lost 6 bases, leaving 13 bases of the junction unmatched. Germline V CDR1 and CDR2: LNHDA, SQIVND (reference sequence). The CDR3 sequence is CASSPGTSDYGDEQFF. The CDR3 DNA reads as TGTGCCAGTAGCCCCGGGACTAGCGATTACGGTGATGAGCAGTTCTTC.

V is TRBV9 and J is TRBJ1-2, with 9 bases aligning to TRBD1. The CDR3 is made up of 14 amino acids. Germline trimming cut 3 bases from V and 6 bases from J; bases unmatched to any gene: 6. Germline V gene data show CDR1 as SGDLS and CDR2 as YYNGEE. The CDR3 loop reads CASSAGQGYDGYTF. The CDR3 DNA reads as TGTGCCAGCAGCGCGGGACAGGGATACGATGGCTACACCTTC.

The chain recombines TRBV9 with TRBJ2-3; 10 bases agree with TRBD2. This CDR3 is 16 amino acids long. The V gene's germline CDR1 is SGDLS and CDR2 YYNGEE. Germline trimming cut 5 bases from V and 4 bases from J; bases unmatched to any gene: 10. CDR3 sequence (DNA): TGTGCCAGCAGGGCGATAGCGGGGGGACTATCAGATACGCAGTATTTT. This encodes CASRAIAGGLSDTQYF. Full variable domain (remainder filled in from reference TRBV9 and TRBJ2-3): DSGVTQTPKHLITATGQRVTLRCSPRSGDLSVYWYQQSLDQGLQFLIQYYNGEERAKGNILERFSAQQFPDLHSELNLSSLELGDSALYFCASRAIAGGLSDTQYFGPGTRLTVL.

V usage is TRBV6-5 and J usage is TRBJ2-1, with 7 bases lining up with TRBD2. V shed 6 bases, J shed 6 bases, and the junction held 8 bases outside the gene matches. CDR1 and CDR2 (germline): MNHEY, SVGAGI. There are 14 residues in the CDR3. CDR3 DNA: TGTGCCAGCAGCCCTACACTAGCGTTCAATGAGCAGTTCTTC. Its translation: CASSPTLAFNEQFF.

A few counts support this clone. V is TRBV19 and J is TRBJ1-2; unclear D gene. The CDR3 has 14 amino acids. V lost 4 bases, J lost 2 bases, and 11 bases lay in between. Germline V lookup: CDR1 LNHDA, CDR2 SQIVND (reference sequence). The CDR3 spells CASSNTDSNYGYTF. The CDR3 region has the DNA TGTGCCAGTAGTAATACGGACTCCAACTATGGCTACACCTTC.

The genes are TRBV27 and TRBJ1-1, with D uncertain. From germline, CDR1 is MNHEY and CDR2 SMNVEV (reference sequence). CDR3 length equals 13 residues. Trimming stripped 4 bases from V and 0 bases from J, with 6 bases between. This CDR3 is CASSYKVNTEAFF. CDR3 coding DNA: TGTGCCAGCAGTTATAAGGTGAACACTGAAGCTTTCTTT.

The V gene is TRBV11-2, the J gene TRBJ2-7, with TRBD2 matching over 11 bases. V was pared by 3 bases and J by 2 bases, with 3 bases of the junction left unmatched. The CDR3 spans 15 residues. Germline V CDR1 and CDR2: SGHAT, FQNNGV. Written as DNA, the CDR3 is TGTGCCAGCAGCTTTGGACTAGCGGGCGCCTACGAGCAGTACTTC. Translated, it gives CASSFGLAGAYEQYF.

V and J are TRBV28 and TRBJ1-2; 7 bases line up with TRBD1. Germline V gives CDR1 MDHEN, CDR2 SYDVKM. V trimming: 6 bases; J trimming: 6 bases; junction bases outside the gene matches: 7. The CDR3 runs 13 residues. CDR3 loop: CASRDRAVDGYTF. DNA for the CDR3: TGTGCCAGCAGAGACAGGGCGGTTGATGGCTACACCTTC.

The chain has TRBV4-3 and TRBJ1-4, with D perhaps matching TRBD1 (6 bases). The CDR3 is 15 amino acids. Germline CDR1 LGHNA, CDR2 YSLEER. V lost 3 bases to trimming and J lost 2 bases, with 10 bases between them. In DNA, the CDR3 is TGCGCCAGCAGCCAGGCGGACAGCACTAATGAAAAACTGTTTTTT. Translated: CASSQADSTNEKLFF.

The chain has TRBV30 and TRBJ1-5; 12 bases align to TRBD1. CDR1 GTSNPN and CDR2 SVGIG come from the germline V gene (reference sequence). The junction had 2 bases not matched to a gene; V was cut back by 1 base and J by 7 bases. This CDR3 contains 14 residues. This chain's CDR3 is CAWSGDRGRQPQHF. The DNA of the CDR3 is TGTGCCTGGAGTGGGGACAGGGGGCGGCAGCCCCAGCATTTT.

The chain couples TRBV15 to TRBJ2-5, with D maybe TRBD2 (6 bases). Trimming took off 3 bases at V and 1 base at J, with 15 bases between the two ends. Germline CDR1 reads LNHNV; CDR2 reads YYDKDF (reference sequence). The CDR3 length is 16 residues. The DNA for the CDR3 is TGTGCCACCAGCAGGTCGGGCGGGACCGTCCAAGAGACCCAGTACTTC. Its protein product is CATSRSGGTVQETQYF.

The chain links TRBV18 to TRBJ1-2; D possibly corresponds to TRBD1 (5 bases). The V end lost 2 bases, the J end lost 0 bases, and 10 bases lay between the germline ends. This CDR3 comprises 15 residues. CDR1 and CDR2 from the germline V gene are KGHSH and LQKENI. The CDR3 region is CASSPIQDPNYGYTF. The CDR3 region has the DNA TGTGCCAGCTCACCAATACAGGACCCTAACTATGGCTACACCTTC.

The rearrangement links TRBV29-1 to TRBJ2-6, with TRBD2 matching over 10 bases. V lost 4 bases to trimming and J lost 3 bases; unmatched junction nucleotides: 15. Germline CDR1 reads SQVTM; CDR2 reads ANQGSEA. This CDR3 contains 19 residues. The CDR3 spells CSVVLVLGAGGHGANVLTF. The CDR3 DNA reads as TGCAGCGTTGTTTTAGTACTAGGAGCGGGGGGGCATGGGGCCAACGTCCTGACTTTC.